A selection of T cell receptor beta chains follows, all from one sample in a study of regulatory T cells in long-lasting Graves disease. TCRdb re-derived calls from the multiplex PCR reads in MiXCR, one entry per CDR3 protein. The repertoire includes hundreds of thousands of distinct CDR3 sequences, approximately 16% of them detected once, and 7.8% sits in the top ten. This sample also appeared in a second study, on T cells in Graves' hyperthyroidism and ophthalmopathy.

The source material was peripheral blood mononuclear cells (PBMCs), sampled at new diagnosis, from a patient treated with antithyroid drugs. These receptors were taken from a woman aged 40 to 55 with Graves disease. Both conserved end residues are part of each CDR3. Each record gives: CDR3 protein, clone size, V gene, J gene, D gene. A D gene is named only where the DNA matches it firmly. A row's size may be missing; if present it is once, few, many or a size class.

CDR3 protein: CASSTGTPNTGELFF
clone size: many
V gene: TRBV9
J gene: TRBJ2-2
D gene: NA

CDR3 protein: CAIAGAADEQFF
clone size: many
V gene: TRBV10-3
J gene: TRBJ2-1
D gene: NA

CDR3 protein: CASRAGQGRHEQYF
clone size: NA
V gene: TRBV2
J gene: TRBJ2-7
D gene: TRBD1

CDR3 protein: CASSPPSAGGNQPQHF
clone size: many
V gene: TRBV18
J gene: TRBJ1-5
D gene: TRBD1

CDR3 protein: CASSSRGTSGKETQYF
clone size: NA
V gene: TRBV19
J gene: TRBJ2-5
D gene: TRBD2

CDR3 protein: CASGTGLQETQYF
clone size: many
V gene: TRBV10-2
J gene: TRBJ2-5
D gene: NA

CDR3 protein: CSARRTGTGGRTEAFF
clone size: many
V gene: TRBV20-1
J gene: TRBJ1-1
D gene: TRBD1

CDR3 protein: CASTTGSLREEQFF
clone size: few
V gene: TRBV6-2/TRBV6-3
J gene: TRBJ2-1
D gene: NA

CDR3 protein: CASSFLRNTEAFF
clone size: many
V gene: TRBV28
J gene: TRBJ1-1
D gene: NA

CDR3 protein: CSAPLQGSYNEQFF
clone size: many
V gene: TRBV20-1
J gene: TRBJ2-1
D gene: NA

CDR3 protein: CASTSGGEGEQYF
clone size: many
V gene: TRBV27
J gene: TRBJ2-7
D gene: TRBD1

CDR3 protein: CASGETYEQYF
clone size: few
V gene: TRBV6-2/TRBV6-3
J gene: TRBJ2-7
D gene: NA

CDR3 protein: CASSLGAGTANYEQYF
clone size: many
V gene: TRBV11-2
J gene: TRBJ2-7
D gene: NA

CDR3 protein: CASSPLAGASYEQYF
clone size: many
V gene: TRBV12-3/TRBV12-4
J gene: TRBJ2-7
D gene: NA

CDR3 protein: CSVEDLQGQETQYF
clone size: many
V gene: TRBV29-1
J gene: TRBJ2-5
D gene: NA

CDR3 protein: CASSQELGQLGSGNTIYF
clone size: few
V gene: TRBV11-2
J gene: TRBJ1-3
D gene: NA

CDR3 protein: CSVPGGQGVGELFF
clone size: NA
V gene: TRBV29-1
J gene: TRBJ2-2
D gene: NA

CDR3 protein: CASSQAGQGLDTEAFF
clone size: many
V gene: TRBV12-3/TRBV12-4
J gene: TRBJ1-1
D gene: NA

CDR3 protein: CASSEGASGKNTGELFF
clone size: many
V gene: TRBV2
J gene: TRBJ2-2
D gene: TRBD2

CDR3 protein: CASSRQGALNTIYF
clone size: many
V gene: TRBV3-1
J gene: TRBJ1-3
D gene: TRBD1

CDR3 protein: CASSHRGRKGQETQYF
clone size: few
V gene: TRBV6-1
J gene: TRBJ2-5
D gene: NA

CDR3 protein: CSVVKKSTEAFF
clone size: NA
V gene: TRBV29-1
J gene: TRBJ1-1
D gene: NA

CDR3 protein: CSALRGAGYYEQYF
clone size: many
V gene: TRBV20-1
J gene: TRBJ2-7
D gene: NA

CDR3 protein: CASSLFGGTEAFF
clone size: few
V gene: TRBV5-6
J gene: TRBJ1-1
D gene: NA

CDR3 protein: CSARDSRASFGKLFF
clone size: NA
V gene: TRBV20-1
J gene: TRBJ1-4
D gene: NA

CDR3 protein: CSASGTGSSGANVLTF
clone size: once
V gene: TRBV20-1
J gene: TRBJ2-6
D gene: TRBD1

CDR3 protein: CAIRTGGVETQYF
clone size: NA
V gene: TRBV28
J gene: TRBJ2-5
D gene: NA

CDR3 protein: CASSRQGGNYNEQFF
clone size: many
V gene: TRBV12-3/TRBV12-4
J gene: TRBJ2-1
D gene: NA

CDR3 protein: CASSQDVLAGVNEQFF
clone size: many
V gene: TRBV4-3
J gene: TRBJ2-1
D gene: TRBD2

CDR3 protein: CSARVPRTRTDTQYF
clone size: NA
V gene: TRBV20-1
J gene: TRBJ2-3
D gene: NA

CDR3 protein: CASSARGGGLGDTGELFF
clone size: NA
V gene: TRBV9
J gene: TRBJ2-2
D gene: TRBD2

CDR3 protein: CSASQESEQYF
clone size: many
V gene: TRBV20-1
J gene: TRBJ2-7
D gene: NA

CDR3 protein: CASSRRAGANEKLFF
clone size: NA
V gene: TRBV28
J gene: TRBJ1-4
D gene: NA

CDR3 protein: CASSLVSGVAYEQYF
clone size: NA
V gene: TRBV5-1
J gene: TRBJ2-7
D gene: NA

CDR3 protein: CASTWDRGQEQPQHF
clone size: few
V gene: TRBV19
J gene: TRBJ1-5
D gene: TRBD1

CDR3 protein: CASSWAGGYGYTF
clone size: many
V gene: TRBV12-3/TRBV12-4
J gene: TRBJ1-2
D gene: NA

CDR3 protein: CASSLGPGDIYEQYF
clone size: many
V gene: TRBV7-9
J gene: TRBJ2-7
D gene: NA